This T cell receptor beta chain was sequenced during a study of human T cells and chemical hapten exposure. Broader study findings: Versus controls, expanded TCRs had significantly more large CDR3 similarity clusters.

Details on this clonotype: What it recognizes is unknown.

Sample time point: patch test 1, 2 weeks after DPC sensitization. Treatment defined: therapeutic diphenylcyclopropenone sensitization with weekly scalp DPC. TCRdb passed the RACE reads through MiXCR, listing each CDR3 protein once. The profile shows approximately 71,000 distinct CDR3 sequences, around 10% of them singletons. V lost 7 bases, J lost 5 bases, and 14 bases lay in between. The CDR3 runs to 14 residues. The germline V gene encodes CDR1 SEHNR and CDR2 FQNEAQ (reference sequence). This TCR was sampled from a woman in her forties with alopecia areata. Some clones in this sample may be carry-over from other donors' samples. The starting material was whole blood, obtained in connection with sensitization to the hapten diphenylcyclopropenone (DPC). V is TRBV7-9 and J is TRBJ1-4; D unresolved. The CDR3 region has the DNA TGTGCCAGCACGAGCCTAACAGAGAATGAAAAACTGTTTTTT. Amino acids: CASTSLTENEKLFF.